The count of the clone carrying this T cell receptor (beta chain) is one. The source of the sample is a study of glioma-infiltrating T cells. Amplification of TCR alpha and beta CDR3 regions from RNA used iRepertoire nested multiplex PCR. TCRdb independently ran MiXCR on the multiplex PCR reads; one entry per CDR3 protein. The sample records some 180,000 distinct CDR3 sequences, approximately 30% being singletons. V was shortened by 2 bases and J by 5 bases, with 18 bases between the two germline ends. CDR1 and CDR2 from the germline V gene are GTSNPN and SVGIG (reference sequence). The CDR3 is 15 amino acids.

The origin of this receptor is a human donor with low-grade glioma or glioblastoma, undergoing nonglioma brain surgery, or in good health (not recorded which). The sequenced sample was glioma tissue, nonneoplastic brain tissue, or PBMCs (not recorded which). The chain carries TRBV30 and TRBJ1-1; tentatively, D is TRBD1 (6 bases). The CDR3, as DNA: TGTGCCTGGAGTAGATTCAGGGGCCAAGGAACTGAAGCTTTCTTT. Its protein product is CAWSRFRGQGTEAFF.